The clone carrying this T cell receptor beta chain was seen ten or more times. Its specificity is not known. The data were taken from a study of T cells in Graves' hyperthyroidism and ophthalmopathy. Study-wide findings and caveats: Ophthalmopathy, as predicted by the model, came a median around 6 months after the prediction. Blood held most thyroid clonotypes expanded above 0.001 frequency.

CDR3 length: 13 residues. The J segment lost 5 bases and the V segment lost 6 bases, leaving 4 bases of the junction unmatched. Regions amplified from RNA transcripts were the TCR beta CDR3 regions. A set of HTBI primers served as the primers for a first-round RT-PCR of the TCR CDR3. TCRdb re-derived calls from the multiplex PCR reads in MiXCR, one entry per CDR3 protein. The sample has roughly 560,000 distinct CDR3 sequences; approximately 15% are singletons. For ophthalmopathy patients, the Clinical Activity Score was at least 3 and the NOSPECS grade at least 4; duration was under 3 months. Fresh peripheral blood, 10 ml, yielded the PBMCs.

The V gene is TRBV12-3 or TRBV12-4, the J gene TRBJ2-5, with TRBD1 matching over 9 bases. The receptor was derived from a woman aged 40 to 50 with Graves' ophthalmopathy. The material sequenced was blood. As DNA, the CDR3 is TGTGCCAGCAGAAAAGGACAGGGGGAGACCCAGTACTTC. Protein product: CASRKGQGETQYF.